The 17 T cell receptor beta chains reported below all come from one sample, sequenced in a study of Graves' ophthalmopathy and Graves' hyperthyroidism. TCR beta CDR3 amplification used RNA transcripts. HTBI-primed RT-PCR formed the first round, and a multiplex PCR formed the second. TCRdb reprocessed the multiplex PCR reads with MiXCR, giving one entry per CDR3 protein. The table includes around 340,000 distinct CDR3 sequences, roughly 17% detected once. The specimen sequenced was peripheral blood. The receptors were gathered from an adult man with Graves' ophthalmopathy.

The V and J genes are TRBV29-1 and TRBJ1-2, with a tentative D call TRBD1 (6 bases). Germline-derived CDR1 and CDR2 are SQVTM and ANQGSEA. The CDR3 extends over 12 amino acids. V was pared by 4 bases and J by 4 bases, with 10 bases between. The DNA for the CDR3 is TGCAGCGTTGTGGGACAAGTCTATGGCTACACCTTC. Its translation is CSVVGQVYGYTF.

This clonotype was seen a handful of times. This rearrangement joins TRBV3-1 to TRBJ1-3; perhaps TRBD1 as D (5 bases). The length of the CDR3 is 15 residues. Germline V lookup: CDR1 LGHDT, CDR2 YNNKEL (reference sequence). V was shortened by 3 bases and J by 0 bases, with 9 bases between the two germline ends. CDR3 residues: CASSHEGVSGNTIYF. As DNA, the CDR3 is TGTGCCAGCAGCCACGAAGGGGTCTCTGGAAACACCATATATTTT.

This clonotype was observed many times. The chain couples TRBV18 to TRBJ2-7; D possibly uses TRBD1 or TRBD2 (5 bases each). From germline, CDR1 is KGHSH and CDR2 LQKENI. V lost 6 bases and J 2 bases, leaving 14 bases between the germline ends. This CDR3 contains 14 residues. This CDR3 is CASSPGTVTYEQYF. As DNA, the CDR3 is TGTGCCAGCTCTCCCGGGACCGTAACCTACGAGCAGTACTTC.

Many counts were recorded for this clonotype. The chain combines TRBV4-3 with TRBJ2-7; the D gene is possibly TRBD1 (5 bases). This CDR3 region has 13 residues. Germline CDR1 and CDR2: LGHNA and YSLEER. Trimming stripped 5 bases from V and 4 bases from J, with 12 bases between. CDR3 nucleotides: TGCGCCAGCAGCACAAACAGGAGATACGAGCAGTACTTC. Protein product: CASSTNRRYEQYF.

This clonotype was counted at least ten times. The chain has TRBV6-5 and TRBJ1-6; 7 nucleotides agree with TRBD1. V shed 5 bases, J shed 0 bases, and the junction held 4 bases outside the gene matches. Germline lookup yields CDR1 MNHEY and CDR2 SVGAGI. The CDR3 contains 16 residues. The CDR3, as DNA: TGTGCCAGCAGTCACGGACAGGCCTCCTATAATTCACCCCTCCACTTT. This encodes CASSHGQASYNSPLHF.

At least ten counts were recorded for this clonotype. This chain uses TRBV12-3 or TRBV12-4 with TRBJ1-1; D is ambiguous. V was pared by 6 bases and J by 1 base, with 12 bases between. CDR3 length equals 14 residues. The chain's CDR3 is CASRSGVSNTEAFF. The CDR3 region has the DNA TGTGCCAGCAGATCCGGGGTCTCGAACACTGAAGCTTTCTTT.

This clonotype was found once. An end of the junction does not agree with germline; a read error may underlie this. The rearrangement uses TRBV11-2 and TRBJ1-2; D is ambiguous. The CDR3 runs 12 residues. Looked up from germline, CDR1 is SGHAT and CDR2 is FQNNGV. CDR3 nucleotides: TGCGCCAGCAGCACGGTATTGGGTGGCTACGCCTTC. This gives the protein CASSTVLGGYAF. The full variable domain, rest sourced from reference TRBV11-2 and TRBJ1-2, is EAGVAQSPRYKIIEKRQSVAFWCNPISGHATLYWYQQILGQGPKLLIQFQNNGVVDDSQLPKDRFSAERLKGVDSTLKIQPAKLEDSAVYLCASSTVLGGYAFGSGTRLTVV.

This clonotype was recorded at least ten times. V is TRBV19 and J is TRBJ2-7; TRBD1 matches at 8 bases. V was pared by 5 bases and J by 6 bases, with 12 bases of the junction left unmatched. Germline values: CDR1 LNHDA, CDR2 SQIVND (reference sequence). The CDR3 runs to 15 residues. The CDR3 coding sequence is TGTGCCAGTAGTCCCATCCTAGACAGGGGTGGCGAGCAGTACTTC. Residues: CASSPILDRGGEQYF.

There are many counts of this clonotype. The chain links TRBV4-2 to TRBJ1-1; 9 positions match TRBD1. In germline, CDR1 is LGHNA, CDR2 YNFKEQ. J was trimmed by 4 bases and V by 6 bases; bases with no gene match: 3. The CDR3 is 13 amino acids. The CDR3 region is CASRAQGATEAFF. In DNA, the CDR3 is TGTGCCAGCAGGGCACAGGGGGCCACTGAAGCTTTCTTT.

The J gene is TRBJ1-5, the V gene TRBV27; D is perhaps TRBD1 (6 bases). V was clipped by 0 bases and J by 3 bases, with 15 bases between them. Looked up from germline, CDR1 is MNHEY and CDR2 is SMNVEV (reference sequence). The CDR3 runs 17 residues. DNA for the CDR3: TGTGCCAGCAGTTTATCCCTCGGGGGGGCGAACAATCAGCCCCAGCATTTT. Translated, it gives CASSLSLGGANNQPQHF.

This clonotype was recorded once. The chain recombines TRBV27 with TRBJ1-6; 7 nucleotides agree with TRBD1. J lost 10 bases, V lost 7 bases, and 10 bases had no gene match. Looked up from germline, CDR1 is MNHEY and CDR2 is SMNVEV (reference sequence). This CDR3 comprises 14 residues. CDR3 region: CASTWSGGDSPLHF. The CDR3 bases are TGTGCCAGCACGTGGTCAGGGGGTGACTCACCCCTCCACTTT.

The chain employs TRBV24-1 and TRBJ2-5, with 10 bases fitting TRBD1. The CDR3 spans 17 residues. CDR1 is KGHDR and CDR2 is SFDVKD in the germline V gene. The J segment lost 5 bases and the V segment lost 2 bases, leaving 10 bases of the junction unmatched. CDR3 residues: CATSDSLRDRGTETQYF. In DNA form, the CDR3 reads TGTGCCACCAGTGATTCACTCCGGGACAGGGGCACGGAGACCCAGTACTTC.

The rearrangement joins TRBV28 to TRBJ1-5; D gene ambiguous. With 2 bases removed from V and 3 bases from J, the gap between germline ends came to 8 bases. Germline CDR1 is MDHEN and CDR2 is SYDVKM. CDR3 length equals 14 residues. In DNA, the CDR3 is TGTGCCAGCAGTTTAGTCAATCTCAATCAGCCCCAGCATTTT. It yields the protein CASSLVNLNQPQHF.

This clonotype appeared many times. The CDR3 is CASRDRELGETQYF. The DNA of the CDR3 is TGTGCCAGCCGGGACAGGGAGCTTGGGGAGACCCAGTACTTC. J is TRBJ2-5 and V is TRBV6-5; TRBD1 aligns across 9 bases. Germline V gene lookup returns CDR1 MNHEY and CDR2 SVGAGI. V was clipped by 8 bases and J by 5 bases; unmatched bases: 9. The CDR3 is 14 amino acids.

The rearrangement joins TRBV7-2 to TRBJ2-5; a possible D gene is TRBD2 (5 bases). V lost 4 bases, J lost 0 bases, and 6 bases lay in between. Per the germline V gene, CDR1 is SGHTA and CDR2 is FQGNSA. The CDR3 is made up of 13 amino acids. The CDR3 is CASSWRNQETQYF. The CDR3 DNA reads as TGTGCCAGCAGCTGGAGGAACCAAGAGACCCAGTACTTC.

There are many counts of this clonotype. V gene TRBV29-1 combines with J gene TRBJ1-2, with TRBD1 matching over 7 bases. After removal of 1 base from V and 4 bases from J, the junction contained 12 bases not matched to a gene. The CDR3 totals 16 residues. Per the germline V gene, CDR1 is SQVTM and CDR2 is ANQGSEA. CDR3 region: CSVEAGQAELGYGYTF. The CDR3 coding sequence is TGCAGCGTTGAAGCAGGACAGGCAGAGCTGGGCTATGGCTACACCTTC.

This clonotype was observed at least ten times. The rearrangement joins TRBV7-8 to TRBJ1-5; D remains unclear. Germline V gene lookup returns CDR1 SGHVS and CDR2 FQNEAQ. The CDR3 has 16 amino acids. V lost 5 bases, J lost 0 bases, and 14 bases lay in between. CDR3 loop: CASSPPTSGSNQPQHF. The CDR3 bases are TGTGCCAGCAGCCCTCCGACCTCGGGTAGCAATCAGCCCCAGCATTTT.